The present TCR beta chain was sequenced within a study of T cell repertoires in cytomegalovirus infection. One entry per CDR3 protein, called by TCRdb with MiXCR from the reads. The repertoire holds hundreds of thousands of distinct CDR3 sequences, around 9.6% seen once, with less than 3% in the top ten. Many counts were recorded for this clonotype. V shed 6 bases and J 8 bases; nucleotides not matched to a gene: 15. CDR1 and CDR2 (germline): MDHEN, SYDVKM. The CDR3 spans 16 residues. The sequencing sample was made of PBMCs. This receptor was taken from a human donor in good health (CMV status not recorded). Some clones in this sample may be carry-over from other donors' samples. The rearrangement links TRBV28 to TRBJ2-4; TRBD2 matches 8 bases. In DNA form, the CDR3 reads TGTGCCAGCAGACCTCCCGGGGGGGCCTCGGTAGACATTCAGTACTTC. Its translation is CASRPPGGASVDIQYF.